The entry that follows covers one T cell receptor beta chain sequence. As processed by the authors: Using reference gene primer amplification, nucleated cell counts were estimated. Generated by immunoSEQ multiplex PCR, the TCRdb table keeps only in-frame clones and is missing some. The DNA gave D and trimming, while V, J and clone size come from that table. The sample yields tens of thousands of clones, about nine tenths seen once. The CDR3 has 14 residues. V was clipped by 5 bases and J by 2 bases; unmatched bases: 4. Germline CDR1 MNHNY, CDR2 SVGAGI (reference sequence). The data were obtained in a study of blood T cell repertoires in COVID-19. The overall study: Acute and convalescent COVID-19 specimens originated in the United States, Italy and Spain. From T cells, B-cell-depleted T cells, or PBMCs came the material, which was cDNA or gDNA.

The rearrangement uses TRBV6-6 and TRBJ1-1; 8 bases fit TRBD1. This sequence was found in a man aged 25-45 years with acute or convalescent COVID-19. The sequencing sample was made of peripheral blood. The CDR3 is CASSRTGTNTEAFF. The CDR3 DNA reads as TGTGCCAGCAGTCGGACAGGGACCAACACTGAAGCTTTCTTT.